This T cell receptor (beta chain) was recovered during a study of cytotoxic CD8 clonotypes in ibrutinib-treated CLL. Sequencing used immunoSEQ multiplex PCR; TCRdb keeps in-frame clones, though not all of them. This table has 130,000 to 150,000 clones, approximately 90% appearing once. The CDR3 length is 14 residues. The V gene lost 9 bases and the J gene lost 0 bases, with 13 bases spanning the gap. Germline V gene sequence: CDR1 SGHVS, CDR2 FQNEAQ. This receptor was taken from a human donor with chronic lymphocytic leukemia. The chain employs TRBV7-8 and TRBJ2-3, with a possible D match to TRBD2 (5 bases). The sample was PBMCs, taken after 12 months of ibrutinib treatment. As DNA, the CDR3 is TGTGCCAGTGAGTCCAGCGGTAGCACAGATACGCAGTATTTT. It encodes CASESSGSTDTQYF.